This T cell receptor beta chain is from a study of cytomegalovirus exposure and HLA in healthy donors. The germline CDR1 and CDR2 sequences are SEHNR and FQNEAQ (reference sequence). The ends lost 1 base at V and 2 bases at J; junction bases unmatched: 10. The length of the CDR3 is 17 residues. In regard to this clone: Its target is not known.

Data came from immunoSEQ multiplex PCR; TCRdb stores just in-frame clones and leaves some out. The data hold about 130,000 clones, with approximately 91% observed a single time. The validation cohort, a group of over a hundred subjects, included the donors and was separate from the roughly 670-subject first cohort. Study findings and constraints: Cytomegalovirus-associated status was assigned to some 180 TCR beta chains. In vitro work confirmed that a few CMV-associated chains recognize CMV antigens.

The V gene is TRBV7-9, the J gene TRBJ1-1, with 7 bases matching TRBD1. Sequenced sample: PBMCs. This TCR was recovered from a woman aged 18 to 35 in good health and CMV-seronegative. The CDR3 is CASSLGGGQGGNTEAFF. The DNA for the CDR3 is TGTGCCAGCAGCTTAGGAGGTGGGCAGGGGGGAAACACTGAAGCTTTCTTT.